This T cell receptor beta chain came from a study of long-term antiretroviral therapy in people with HIV. The libraries were made with immunoSEQ v3.0 at survey level. Some clones are missing from TCRdb's copy, which holds only in-frame ones; the method was immunoSEQ multiplex PCR. In the table there are under 35,000 clones, about 85% of which are singletons. The CDR3 has 17 residues. Trimming shortened V by 3 bases and J by 4 bases, and 19 bases separated the two germline ends. From germline, CDR1 is MDHEN and CDR2 SYDVKM. Notes on this clone: Its antigen is undetermined.

Regarding the study as a whole: Repertoires looked antigen-experienced, with only a slight naive shift after ART.

The specimen comprised unsorted PBMCs, sampled 1.1 years after starting antiretroviral therapy. The V and J genes are TRBV28 and TRBJ1-3; tentatively, D is TRBD1 (6 bases). This TCR was sampled from a man younger than 35 with HIV. CDR3 sequence reads: CASSLPRTGGAGNTIYF. The CDR3 coding sequence is TGTGCCAGCAGTTTGCCCCGAACGGGGGGCGCGGGAAACACCATATATTTT.